This entry features one T cell receptor (beta chain) sequence. Its target is unknown. The V end was cut by 5 bases, the J end by 10 bases, with 14 bases between. The CDR3 is 12 residues long. Germline lookup yields CDR1 SGHTA and CDR2 FQGTGA. The data derive from a study of cytomegalovirus exposure and HLA in healthy donors. The PCR employed 60 Vbeta primers together with 13 Jbeta primers. Sequencing used immunoSEQ multiplex PCR; TCRdb keeps in-frame clones, though not all of them. The sample includes approximately 190,000 clones, approximately 88% of them seen just once. Overall study findings and caveats: Cytomegalovirus association was assigned to some 160 TCR beta chains.

The receptor comes from a woman aged 45-60 years in good health and CMV-seropositive. Sequenced: PBMCs. The chain carries TRBV7-3 and TRBJ1-1; D may be TRBD1 (5 bases). The chain's CDR3 is CASSPLGGVAFF. Here the CDR3 DNA reads TGTGCCAGCAGCCCACTCGGGGGTGTAGCTTTCTTT.